These 6 T cell receptor beta chains share one sample of origin, sequenced in a study of OX40 agonist ivuxolimab in advanced cancers. Profiled with immunoSEQ multiplex PCR; TCRdb holds only in-frame clones, not every one. The profile shows fewer than 120,000 clones, 89% of them singletons. The sequenced sample was CD4+ or CD8+ T cells sorted from blood, obtained in a trial of the OX40 agonist ivuxolimab. All receptors derive from an adult with an advanced solid tumor such as melanoma, head and neck, liver or kidney cancer.

CDR3 sequence (DNA): TGTGCTAGTGGTCTCAATCGGGACAACCACGAGCAGTACTTC. Protein sequence: CASGLNRDNHEQYF. V is TRBV12-5 and J is TRBJ2-7; D is possibly TRBD1 (6 bases). V lost 5 bases and J 5 bases, leaving 16 bases between the germline ends. CDR1 is LGHNT and CDR2 is FRNRAP in the germline V gene. CDR3 length: 14 residues.

This clone has a handful of counts. One junction end does not reproduce the germline sequence, and a read error may be involved. The V call is TRBV7-7, the J call TRBJ1-5, with TRBD1 matching 8 bases. The germline V gene encodes CDR1 SSHAT and CDR2 FNYEAQ (reference sequence). The CDR3 has 15 residues. CDR3: CASSKQGEGDQPQHF. CDR3 sequence (DNA): TGTGCTAGCAGCAAACAGGGGGAGGGGGATCAGCCCCAGCATTTT. The variable domain in full, with the rest retrieved from reference TRBV7-7 and TRBJ1-5, is GAGVSQSPRYKVTKRGQDVTLRCDPISSHATLYWYQQALGQGPEFLTYFNYEAQPDKSGLPSDRFSAERPEGSISTLTIQRTEQRDSAMYRCASSKQGEGDQPQHFGDGTRLSIL.

V and J are TRBV4-3 and TRBJ2-3, with TRBD1 matching over 7 bases. The CDR3 is 16 residues long. The germline V gene encodes CDR1 LGHNA and CDR2 YSLEER. With 0 bases clipped from V and 6 bases from J, the junction kept 9 bases outside the gene matches. CDR3 in amino acids: CASSQDRQGRGDTQYF. The CDR3 nucleotides read TGCGCCAGCAGCCAAGATCGACAGGGAAGAGGCGATACGCAGTATTTT.

This chain connects TRBV11-1 to TRBJ2-1; D remains unclear. Germline V lookup: CDR1 SGHAT, CDR2 FQDESV (reference sequence). Trimming removed 5 bases at V and 6 bases at J, with 8 bases between. The CDR3 is made up of 12 amino acids. CDR3: CASSQLGNEQFF. CDR3 coding DNA: TGTGCCAGCAGCCAACTCGGCAATGAGCAGTTCTTC.

This clone was found once. The rearrangement uses TRBV30 and TRBJ2-1; possible D gene TRBD2, 7 bases. This CDR3 is 16 amino acids long. Germline assignment: CDR1 GTSNPN and CDR2 SVGIG (reference sequence). V was pared by 4 bases and J by 0 bases, with 16 bases between. Written as DNA, the CDR3 is TGTGCCTGGACGGGGGGCCCAAGGAGCTCCTACAATGAGCAGTTCTTC. Encoded protein: CAWTGGPRSSYNEQFF. The complete variable domain, with remaining parts taken from reference TRBV30 and TRBJ2-1, reads SQTIHQWPATLVQPVGSPLSLECTVEGTSNPNLYWYRQAAGRGLQLLFYSVGIGQISSEVPQNLSASRPQDRQFILSSKKLLLSDSGFYLCAWTGGPRSSYNEQFFGPGTRLTVL.

V usage is TRBV30 and J usage is TRBJ1-2; a weak D match, TRBD1 (5 bases). Per germline, CDR1 GTSNPN and CDR2 SVGIG (reference sequence). The V end was cut by 4 bases, the J end by 0 bases, with 12 bases between. The CDR3 totals 14 residues. The chain's CDR3 is CAWMGTDSNYGYTF. The CDR3 DNA is TGTGCCTGGATGGGGACTGATTCTAACTATGGCTACACCTTC. Looking up the rest from reference TRBV30 and TRBJ1-2 gives the full variable domain: SQTIHQWPATLVQPVGSPLSLECTVEGTSNPNLYWYRQAAGRGLQLLFYSVGIGQISSEVPQNLSASRPQDRQFILSSKKLLLSDSGFYLCAWMGTDSNYGYTFGSGTRLTVV.